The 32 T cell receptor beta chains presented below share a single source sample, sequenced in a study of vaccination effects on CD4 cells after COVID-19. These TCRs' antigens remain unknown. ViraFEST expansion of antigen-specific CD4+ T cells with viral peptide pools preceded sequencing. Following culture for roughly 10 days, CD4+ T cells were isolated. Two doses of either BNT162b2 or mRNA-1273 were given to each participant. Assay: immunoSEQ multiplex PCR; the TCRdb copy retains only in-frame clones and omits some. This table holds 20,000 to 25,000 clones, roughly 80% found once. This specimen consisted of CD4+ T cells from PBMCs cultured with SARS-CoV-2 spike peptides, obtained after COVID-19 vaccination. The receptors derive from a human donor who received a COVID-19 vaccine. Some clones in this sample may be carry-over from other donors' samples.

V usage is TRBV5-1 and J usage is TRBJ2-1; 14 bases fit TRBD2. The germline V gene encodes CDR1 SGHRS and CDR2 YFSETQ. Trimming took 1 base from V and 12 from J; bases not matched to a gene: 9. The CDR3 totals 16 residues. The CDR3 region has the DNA TGCGCCAGCAGCTTGTTAGCGACTAGCGGGGGGGCTGCGCAGTTCTTC. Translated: CASSLLATSGGAAQFF. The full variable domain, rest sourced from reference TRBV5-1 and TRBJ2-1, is KAGVTQTPRYLIKTRGQQVTLSCSPISGHRSVSWYQQTPGQGLQFLFEYFSETQRNKGNFPGRFSGRQFSNSRSEMNVSTLELGDSALYLCASSLLATSGGAAQFFGPGTRLTVL.

CDR3 DNA: TGTGCCAGCTCACCACGAGGTCAAGACACCGGGGAGCTGTTTTTT. It yields the protein CASSPRGQDTGELFF. The chain couples TRBV18 to TRBJ2-2; no clear D gene. This CDR3 has 15 amino acids. CDR1 is KGHSH and CDR2 is LQKENI in the germline V gene. Trimming left V 1 base short and J 3 bases short, with 9 bases between.

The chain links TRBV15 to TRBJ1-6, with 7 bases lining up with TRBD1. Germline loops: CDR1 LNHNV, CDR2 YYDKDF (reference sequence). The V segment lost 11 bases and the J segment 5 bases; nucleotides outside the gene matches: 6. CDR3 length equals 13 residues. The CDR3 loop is CASRDRDNSPLHF. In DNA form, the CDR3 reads TGTGCCTCTCGGGACAGAGATAATTCACCCCTCCACTTT.

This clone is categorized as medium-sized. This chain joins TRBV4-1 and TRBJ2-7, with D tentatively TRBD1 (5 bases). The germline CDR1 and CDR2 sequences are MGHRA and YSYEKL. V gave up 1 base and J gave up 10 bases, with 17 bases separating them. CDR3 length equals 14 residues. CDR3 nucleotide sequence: TGCGCCAGCAGCCAAGTTGAGACAGCCGTCCTTCAGTACGTC. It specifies CASSQVETAVLQYV.

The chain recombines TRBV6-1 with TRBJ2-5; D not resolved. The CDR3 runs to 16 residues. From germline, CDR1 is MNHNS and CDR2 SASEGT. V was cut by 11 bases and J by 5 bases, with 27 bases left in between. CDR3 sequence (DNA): TGTGCCGGCCGTGTTAGTGCGAACATACCGTACGAGACCCAGTACTTC. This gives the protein CAGRVSANIPYETQYF.

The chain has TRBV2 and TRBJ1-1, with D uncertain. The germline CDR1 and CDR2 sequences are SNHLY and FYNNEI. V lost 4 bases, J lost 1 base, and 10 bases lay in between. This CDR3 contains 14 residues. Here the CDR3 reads CASSVVRENTEAFF. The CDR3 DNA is TGTGCCAGCAGTGTGGTCAGAGAGAACACTGAAGCTTTCTTT.

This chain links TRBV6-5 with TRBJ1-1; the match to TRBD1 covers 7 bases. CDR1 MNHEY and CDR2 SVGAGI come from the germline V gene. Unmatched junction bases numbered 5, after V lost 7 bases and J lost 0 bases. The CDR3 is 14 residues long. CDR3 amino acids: CASTLDRVNTEAFF. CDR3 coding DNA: TGTGCCAGCACCTTAGACAGGGTGAACACTGAAGCTTTCTTT.

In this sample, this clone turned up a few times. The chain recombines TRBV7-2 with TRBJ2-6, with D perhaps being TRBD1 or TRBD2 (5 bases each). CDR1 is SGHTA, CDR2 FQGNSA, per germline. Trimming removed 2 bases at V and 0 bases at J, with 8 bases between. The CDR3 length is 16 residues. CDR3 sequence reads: CASSLRGVSGANVLTF. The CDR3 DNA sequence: TGTGCCAGCAGCTTAAGAGGGGTCTCTGGGGCCAACGTCCTGACTTTC.

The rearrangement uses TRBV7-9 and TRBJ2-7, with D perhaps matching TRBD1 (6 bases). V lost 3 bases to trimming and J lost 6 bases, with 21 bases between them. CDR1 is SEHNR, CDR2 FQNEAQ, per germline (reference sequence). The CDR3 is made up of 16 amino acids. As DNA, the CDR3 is TGTGCCAGCAGCTTGGGGGCTGGGGACCCACGATCCGAGCAGTACGTC. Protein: CASSLGAGDPRSEQYV.

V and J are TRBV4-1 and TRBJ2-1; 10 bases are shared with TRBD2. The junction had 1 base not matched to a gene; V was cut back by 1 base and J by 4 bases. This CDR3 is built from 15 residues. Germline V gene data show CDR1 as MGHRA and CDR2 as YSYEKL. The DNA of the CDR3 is TGCGCCAGCAGCCAAGCTAGCGGGGGTTACAATGAGCAGTTCTTC. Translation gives CASSQASGGYNEQFF.

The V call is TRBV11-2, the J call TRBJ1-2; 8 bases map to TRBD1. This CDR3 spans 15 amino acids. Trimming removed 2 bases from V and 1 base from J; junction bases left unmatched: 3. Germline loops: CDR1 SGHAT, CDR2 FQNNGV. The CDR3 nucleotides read TGTGCCAGCAGCTTAAGCACAGGGGGTAACTATGGCTACACCTTC. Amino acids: CASSLSTGGNYGYTF.

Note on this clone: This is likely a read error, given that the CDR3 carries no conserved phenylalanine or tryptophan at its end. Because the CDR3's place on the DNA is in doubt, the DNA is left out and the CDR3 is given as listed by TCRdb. The CDR3 protein is CASRNFPDLQT. The chain uses TRBV5-4 and TRBJ2-7; the DNA was not compared with TRBD2, the D call given in the table. The CDR3 totals 11 residues, both ends included. The germline CDR1 and CDR2 sequences are SGHNT and YYREEE (reference sequence).

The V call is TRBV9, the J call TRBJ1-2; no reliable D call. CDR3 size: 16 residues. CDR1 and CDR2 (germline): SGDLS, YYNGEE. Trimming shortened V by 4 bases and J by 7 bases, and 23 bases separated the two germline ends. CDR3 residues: CASSRTVTGSRGGYTF. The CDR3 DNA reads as TGTGCCAGCAGCCGGACCGTGACCGGGAGCAGAGGTGGCTACACCTTC.

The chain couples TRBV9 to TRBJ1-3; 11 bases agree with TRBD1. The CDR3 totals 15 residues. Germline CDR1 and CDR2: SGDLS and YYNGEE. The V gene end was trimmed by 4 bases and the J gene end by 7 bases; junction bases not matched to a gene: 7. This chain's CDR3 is CASSPRDRGYNTIYF. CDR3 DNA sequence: TGTGCCAGCAGCCCACGGGACAGGGGGTACAACACCATATATTTT.

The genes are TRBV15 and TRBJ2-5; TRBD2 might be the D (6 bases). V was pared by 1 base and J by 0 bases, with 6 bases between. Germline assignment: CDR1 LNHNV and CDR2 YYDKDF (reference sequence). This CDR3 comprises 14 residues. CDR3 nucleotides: TGTGCCACCAGCAGAGGGGGGGACCAAGAGACCCAGTACTTC. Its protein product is CATSRGGDQETQYF.

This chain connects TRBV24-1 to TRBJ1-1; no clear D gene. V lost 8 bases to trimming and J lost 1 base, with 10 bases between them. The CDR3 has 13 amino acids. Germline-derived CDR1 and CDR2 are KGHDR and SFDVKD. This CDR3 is CATKASSNTEAFF. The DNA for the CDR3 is TGTGCCACCAAGGCCAGCTCGAACACTGAAGCTTTCTTT.

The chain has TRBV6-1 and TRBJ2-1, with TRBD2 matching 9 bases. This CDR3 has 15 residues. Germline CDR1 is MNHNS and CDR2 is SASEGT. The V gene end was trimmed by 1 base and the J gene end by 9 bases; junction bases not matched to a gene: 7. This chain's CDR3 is CASSEEAGGPLEQFF. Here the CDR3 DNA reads TGTGCCAGCAGTGAAGAAGCGGGGGGCCCTCTTGAGCAGTTCTTC.

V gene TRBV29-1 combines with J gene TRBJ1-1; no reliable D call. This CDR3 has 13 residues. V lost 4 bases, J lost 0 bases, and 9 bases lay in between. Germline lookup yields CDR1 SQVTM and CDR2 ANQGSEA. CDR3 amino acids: CSVVPNMNTEAFF. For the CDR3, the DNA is TGCAGCGTTGTCCCGAACATGAACACTGAAGCTTTCTTT.

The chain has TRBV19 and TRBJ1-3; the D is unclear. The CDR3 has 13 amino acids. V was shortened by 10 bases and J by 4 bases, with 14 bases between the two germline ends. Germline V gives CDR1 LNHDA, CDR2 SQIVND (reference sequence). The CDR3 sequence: CATGRGNGNTIYF. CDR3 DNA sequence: TGTGCCACCGGGCGGGGAAACGGAAACACCATATATTTT.

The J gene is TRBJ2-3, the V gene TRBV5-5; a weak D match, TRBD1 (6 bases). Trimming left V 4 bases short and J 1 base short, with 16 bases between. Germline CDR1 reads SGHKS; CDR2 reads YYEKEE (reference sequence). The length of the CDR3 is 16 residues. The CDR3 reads CASSPSSTGRTDTQYF. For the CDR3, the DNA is TGTGCCAGCAGCCCCTCGTCCACAGGGCGCACAGATACGCAGTATTTT.

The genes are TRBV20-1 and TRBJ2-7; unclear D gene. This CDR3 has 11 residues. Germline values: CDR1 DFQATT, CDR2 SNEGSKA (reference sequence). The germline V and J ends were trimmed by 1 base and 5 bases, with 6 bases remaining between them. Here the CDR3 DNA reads TGCAGTGCTAGAGGGAACAACGAGCAGTACGTC. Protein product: CSARGNNEQYV.

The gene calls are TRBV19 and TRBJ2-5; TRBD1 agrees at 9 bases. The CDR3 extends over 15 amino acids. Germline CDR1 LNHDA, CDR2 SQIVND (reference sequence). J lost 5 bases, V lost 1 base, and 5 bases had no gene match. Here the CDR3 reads CASSIVTGGRETQYF. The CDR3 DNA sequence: TGTGCCAGTAGTATAGTTACAGGGGGCCGTGAGACCCAGTACTTC.

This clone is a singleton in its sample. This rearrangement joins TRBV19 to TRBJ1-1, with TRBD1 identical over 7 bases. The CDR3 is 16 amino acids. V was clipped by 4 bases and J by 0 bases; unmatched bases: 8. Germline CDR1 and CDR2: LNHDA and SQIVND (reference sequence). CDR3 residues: CASSRGTANMNTEAFF. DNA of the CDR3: TGTGCCAGTAGTAGGGGGACAGCCAACATGAACACTGAAGCTTTCTTT.

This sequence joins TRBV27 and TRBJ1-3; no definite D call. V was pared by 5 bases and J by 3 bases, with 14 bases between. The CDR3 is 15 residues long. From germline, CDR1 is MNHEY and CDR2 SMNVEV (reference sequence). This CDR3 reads CASSPVYPVGNTIYF. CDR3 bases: TGTGCCAGCAGTCCTGTCTACCCTGTTGGAAACACCATATATTTT.

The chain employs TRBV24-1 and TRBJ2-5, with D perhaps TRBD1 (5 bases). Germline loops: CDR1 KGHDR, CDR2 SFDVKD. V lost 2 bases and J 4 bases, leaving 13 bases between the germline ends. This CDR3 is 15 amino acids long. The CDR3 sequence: CATSDSAGYRETQYF. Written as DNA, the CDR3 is TGTGCCACCAGTGATTCAGCAGGGTATCGAGAGACCCAGTACTTC.

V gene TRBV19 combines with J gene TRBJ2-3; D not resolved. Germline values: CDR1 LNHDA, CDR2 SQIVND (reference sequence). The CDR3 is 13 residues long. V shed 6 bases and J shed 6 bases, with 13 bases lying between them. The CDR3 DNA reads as TGTGCCAGTAGAGGAAGAGGTGTTGATACGCAGTATTTT. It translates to CASRGRGVDTQYF. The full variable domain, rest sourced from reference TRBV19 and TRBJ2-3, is DGGITQSPKYLFRKEGQNVTLSCEQNLNHDAMYWYRQDPGQGLRLIYYSQIVNDFQKGDIAEGYSVSREKKESFPLTVTSAQKNPTAFYLCASRGRGVDTQYFGPGTRLTVL.

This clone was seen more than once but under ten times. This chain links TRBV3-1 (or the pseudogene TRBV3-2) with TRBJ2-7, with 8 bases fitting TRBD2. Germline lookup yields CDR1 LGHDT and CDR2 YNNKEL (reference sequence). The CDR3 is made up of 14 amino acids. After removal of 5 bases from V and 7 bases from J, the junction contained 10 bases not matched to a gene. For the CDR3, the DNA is TGTGCCAGCAGCGACCCGGGGGGGGGTGAGGAGCAGTACGTC. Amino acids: CASSDPGGGEEQYV.

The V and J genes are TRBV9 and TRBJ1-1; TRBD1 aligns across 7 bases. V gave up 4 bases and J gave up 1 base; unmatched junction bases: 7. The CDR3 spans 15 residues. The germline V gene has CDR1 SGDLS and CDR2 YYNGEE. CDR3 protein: CASSTRDRQNTEAFF. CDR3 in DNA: TGTGCCAGCAGCACCCGGGACAGACAGAACACTGAAGCTTTCTTT.

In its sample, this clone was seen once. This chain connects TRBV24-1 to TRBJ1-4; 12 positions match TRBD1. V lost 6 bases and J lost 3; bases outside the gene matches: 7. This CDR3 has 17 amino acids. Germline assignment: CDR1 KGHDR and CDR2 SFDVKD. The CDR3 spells CATSPGQGAAANEKLFF. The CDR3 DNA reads TGTGCCACCAGTCCGGGACAGGGGGCGGCGGCTAATGAAAAACTGTTTTTT.

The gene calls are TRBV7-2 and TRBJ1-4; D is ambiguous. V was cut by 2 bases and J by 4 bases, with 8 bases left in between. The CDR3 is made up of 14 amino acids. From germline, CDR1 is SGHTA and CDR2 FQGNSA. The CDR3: CASSLSGSNEKLFF. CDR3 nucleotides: TGTGCCAGCAGCTTATCGGGCAGTAATGAAAAACTGTTTTTT.

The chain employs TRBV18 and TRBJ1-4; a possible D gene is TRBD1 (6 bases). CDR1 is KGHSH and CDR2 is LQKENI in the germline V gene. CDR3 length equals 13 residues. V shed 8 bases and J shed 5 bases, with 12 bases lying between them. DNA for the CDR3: TGTGCCAGCGCCCGGGGGGCCAATGAAAAACTGTTTTTT. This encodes CASARGANEKLFF.

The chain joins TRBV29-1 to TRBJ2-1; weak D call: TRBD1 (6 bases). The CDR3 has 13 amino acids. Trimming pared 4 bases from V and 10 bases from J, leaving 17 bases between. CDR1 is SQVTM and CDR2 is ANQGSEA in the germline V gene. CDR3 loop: CSVGVTGPGEQFF. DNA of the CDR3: TGCAGCGTTGGGGTGACAGGTCCTGGGGAGCAGTTCTTC.